Listed below are T cell receptor beta chains from one sample, sequenced in a study of blood T cell repertoires in COVID-19. The method was immunoSEQ multiplex PCR; TCRdb's version includes in-frame clones alone and lacks a portion of them. The table shows about 39,000 clones, with 60% to 85% occurring only once. The sample comprised peripheral blood. The receptors derive from an older man with acute or convalescent COVID-19. Both conserved end residues are trimmed from each CDR3. Each record gives: J gene, V gene, CDR3 length, CDR3 protein.

J gene: TRBJ1-2
V gene: TRBV6-5
CDR3 length: 11
CDR3 protein: ASTGHQGYGYT

J gene: TRBJ2-1
V gene: TRBV28
CDR3 length: 14
CDR3 protein: ASVSSGTGSYNEQF

J gene: TRBJ1-4
V gene: TRBV15
CDR3 length: 19
CDR3 protein: ATSTPKAGTGKWQTNEKLF

J gene: TRBJ1-2
V gene: TRBV5-1
CDR3 length: 19
CDR3 protein: ASSLEGPPGQTTLANYGYT

J gene: TRBJ1-2
V gene: TRBV4-1
CDR3 length: 10
CDR3 protein: ASSRGPEGYT

J gene: TRBJ2-1
V gene: TRBV7-9
CDR3 length: 11
CDR3 protein: ASSGSSYNEQF

J gene: TRBJ2-1
V gene: TRBV18
CDR3 length: 14
CDR3 protein: ASSLTGAGGRDEQF

J gene: TRBJ1-3
V gene: TRBV7-9
CDR3 length: 14
CDR3 protein: ASSSPQENSGNTIY

J gene: TRBJ1-1
V gene: TRBV28
CDR3 length: 12
CDR3 protein: ASSPHSSSREAF

J gene: TRBJ2-7
V gene: TRBV4-1
CDR3 length: 14
CDR3 protein: ASSQDLGQGSPGQY

J gene: TRBJ2-1
V gene: TRBV4-1
CDR3 length: 14
CDR3 protein: ASSQEVAGTYNEQF

J gene: TRBJ2-2
V gene: TRBV7-8
CDR3 length: 13
CDR3 protein: ASSYQGANTGELF

J gene: TRBJ2-7
V gene: TRBV6-2/TRBV6-3
CDR3 length: 13
CDR3 protein: ASSPIGQGKYEQY

J gene: TRBJ2-1
V gene: TRBV9
CDR3 length: 12
CDR3 protein: ASSIQGTGNEQF

J gene: TRBJ1-2
V gene: TRBV15
CDR3 length: 12
CDR3 protein: ATSSNTGSYGYT

J gene: TRBJ1-2
V gene: TRBV2
CDR3 length: 11
CDR3 protein: ASSPEASWGYT

J gene: TRBJ1-2
V gene: TRBV18
CDR3 length: 13
CDR3 protein: ASSLPAVLNYGYT

J gene: TRBJ1-2
V gene: TRBV5-6
CDR3 length: 12
CDR3 protein: ASSLVERAGGYT

J gene: TRBJ2-5
V gene: TRBV10-3
CDR3 length: 14
CDR3 protein: AISDPGVGEVETQY

J gene: TRBJ2-7
V gene: TRBV21-1
CDR3 length: 14
CDR3 protein: ASSKKKRGKEGEQY

J gene: TRBJ1-1
V gene: TRBV5-4
CDR3 length: 11
CDR3 protein: ASSPPGTTEAF

J gene: TRBJ1-2
V gene: TRBV14
CDR3 length: 9
CDR3 protein: ASSQQGRYT

J gene: TRBJ1-1
V gene: TRBV7-2
CDR3 length: 11
CDR3 protein: ASSPRVSTEAF

J gene: TRBJ2-3
V gene: TRBV7-2
CDR3 length: 14
CDR3 protein: ASSFKTGGAGYTQY

J gene: TRBJ1-5
V gene: TRBV19
CDR3 length: 12
CDR3 protein: ASTHAEFNQPQH

J gene: TRBJ2-7
V gene: TRBV6-9
CDR3 length: 15
CDR3 protein: ASRRPQVAEGTYEQY

J gene: TRBJ1-2
V gene: TRBV29-1
CDR3 length: 9
CDR3 protein: SAEEQGDYT

J gene: TRBJ2-1
V gene: TRBV7-3
CDR3 length: 12
CDR3 protein: ASSLGGAHNEQF

J gene: TRBJ2-2
V gene: TRBV7-2
CDR3 length: 11
CDR3 protein: ASSLVAAGELF

J gene: TRBJ1-4
V gene: TRBV6-6
CDR3 length: 12
CDR3 protein: ASSRGTVGEKLF

J gene: TRBJ1-2
V gene: TRBV9
CDR3 length: 13
CDR3 protein: ASSGQGMANYGYT

J gene: TRBJ2-7
V gene: TRBV7-2
CDR3 length: 13
CDR3 protein: ASSFGGFSSYEQY

J gene: TRBJ2-4
V gene: TRBV5-1
CDR3 length: 14
CDR3 protein: ASSVMQGVAKNIQY

J gene: TRBJ2-2
V gene: TRBV3-1/TRBV3-2
CDR3 length: 13
CDR3 protein: ASSPSRGPTGELF

J gene: TRBJ2-3
V gene: TRBV9
CDR3 length: 11
CDR3 protein: ASESGQGDTQY

J gene: TRBJ1-1
V gene: TRBV18
CDR3 length: 12
CDR3 protein: ASSPLDKDTEAF

J gene: TRBJ1-2
V gene: TRBV27
CDR3 length: 12
CDR3 protein: ASSAYRGLHGYT